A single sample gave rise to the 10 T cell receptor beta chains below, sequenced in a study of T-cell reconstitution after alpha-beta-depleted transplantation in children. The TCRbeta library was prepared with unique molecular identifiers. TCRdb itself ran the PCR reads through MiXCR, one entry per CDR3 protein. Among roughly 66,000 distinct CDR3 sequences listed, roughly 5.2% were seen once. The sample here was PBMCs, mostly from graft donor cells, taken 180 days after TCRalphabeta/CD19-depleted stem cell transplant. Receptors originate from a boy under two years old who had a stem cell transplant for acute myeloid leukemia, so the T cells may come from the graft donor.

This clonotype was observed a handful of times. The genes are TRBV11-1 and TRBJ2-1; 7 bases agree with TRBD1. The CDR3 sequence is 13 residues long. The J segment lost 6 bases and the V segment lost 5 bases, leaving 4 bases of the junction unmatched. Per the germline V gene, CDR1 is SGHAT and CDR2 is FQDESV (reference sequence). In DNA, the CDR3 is TGTGCCAGCAGCCCCGACAGGGTCAATGAGCAGTTCTTC. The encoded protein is CASSPDRVNEQFF.

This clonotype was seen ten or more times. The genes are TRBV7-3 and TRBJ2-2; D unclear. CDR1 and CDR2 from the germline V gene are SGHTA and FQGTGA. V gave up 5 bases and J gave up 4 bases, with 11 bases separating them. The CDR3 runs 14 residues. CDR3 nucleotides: TGTGCCAGCAGCCCCCAGTTGGGCACCGGGGAGCTGTTTTTT. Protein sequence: CASSPQLGTGELFF.

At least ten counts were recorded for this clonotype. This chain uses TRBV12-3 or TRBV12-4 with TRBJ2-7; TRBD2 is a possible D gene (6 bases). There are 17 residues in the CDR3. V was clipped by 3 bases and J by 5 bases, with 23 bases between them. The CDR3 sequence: CASSFGGGIAVRDEQYF. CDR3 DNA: TGTGCCAGCAGTTTCGGAGGAGGGATTGCGGTTCGGGACGAGCAGTACTTC.

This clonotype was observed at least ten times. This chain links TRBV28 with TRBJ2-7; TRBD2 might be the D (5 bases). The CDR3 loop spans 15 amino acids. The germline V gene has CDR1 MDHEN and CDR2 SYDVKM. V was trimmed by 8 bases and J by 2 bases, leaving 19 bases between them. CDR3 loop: CASSFARSGTYEQYV. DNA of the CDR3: TGTGCCAGCTCTTTTGCGCGATCGGGGACCTACGAGCAGTACGTC.

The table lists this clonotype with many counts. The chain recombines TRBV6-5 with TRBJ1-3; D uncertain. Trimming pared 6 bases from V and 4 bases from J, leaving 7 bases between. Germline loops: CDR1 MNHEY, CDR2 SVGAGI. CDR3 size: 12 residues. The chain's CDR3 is CASRSQGNTIYF. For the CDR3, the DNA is TGTGCCAGCAGATCACAGGGAAACACCATATATTTT.

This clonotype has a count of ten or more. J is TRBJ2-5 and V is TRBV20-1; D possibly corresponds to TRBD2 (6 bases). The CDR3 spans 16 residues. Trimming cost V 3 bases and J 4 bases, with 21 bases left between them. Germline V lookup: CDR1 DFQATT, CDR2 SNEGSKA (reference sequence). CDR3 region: CSASGGVDRRGETQYF. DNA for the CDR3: TGCAGTGCTAGCGGGGGTGTAGATAGAAGAGGAGAGACCCAGTACTTC.

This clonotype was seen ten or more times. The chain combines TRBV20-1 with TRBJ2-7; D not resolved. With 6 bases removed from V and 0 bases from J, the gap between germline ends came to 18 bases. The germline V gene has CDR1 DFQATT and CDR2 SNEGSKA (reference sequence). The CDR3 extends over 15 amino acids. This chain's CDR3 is CSAPEGEGPSYEQYF. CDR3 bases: TGCAGTGCCCCTGAAGGCGAAGGGCCCTCCTACGAGCAGTACTTC.

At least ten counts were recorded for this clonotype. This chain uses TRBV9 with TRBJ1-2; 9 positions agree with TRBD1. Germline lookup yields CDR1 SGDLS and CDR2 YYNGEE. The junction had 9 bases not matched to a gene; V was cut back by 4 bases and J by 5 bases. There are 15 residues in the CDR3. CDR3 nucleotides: TGTGCCAGCAGCCCCCGGGACAGGGACCCTTATGGCTACACCTTC. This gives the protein CASSPRDRDPYGYTF.

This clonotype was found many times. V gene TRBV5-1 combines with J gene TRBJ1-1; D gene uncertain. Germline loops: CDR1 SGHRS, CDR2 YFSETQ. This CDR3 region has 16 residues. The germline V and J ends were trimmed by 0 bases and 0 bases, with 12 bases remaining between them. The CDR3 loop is CASSLDGLRLNTEAFF. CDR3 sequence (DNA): TGCGCCAGCAGCTTGGATGGCCTTCGACTGAACACTGAAGCTTTCTTT.

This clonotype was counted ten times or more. The CDR3 DNA reads TGTGCCAGCAGACTAGCGGGGGGGATCTCCTCGGAGACCCAGTACTTC. This sequence encodes CASRLAGGISSETQYF. The chain links TRBV7-2 to TRBJ2-5, with 13 bases fitting TRBD2. Germline lookup yields CDR1 SGHTA and CDR2 FQGNSA. J was trimmed by 5 bases and V by 6 bases; bases with no gene match: 9. The CDR3 is made up of 16 amino acids.